A selection of T cell receptor beta chains follows, all from one sample in a study of blood T cell repertoires in COVID-19. Assay: immunoSEQ multiplex PCR; the TCRdb copy retains only in-frame clones and omits some. The profile shows approximately 180,000 clones, about 75% of them singletons. Material: peripheral blood. The source is a woman aged 65 to 85 with acute or convalescent COVID-19. CDR3s include the opening cysteine and the closing phenylalanine or tryptophan. Fields, in order: clone size, V gene, J gene, D gene, CDR3 protein, CDR3 DNA. A D gene is named only where the DNA matches it firmly. Clone size is shown for a subset of rows, as once, few, many or a class of expanded clone.

>.|TRBV7-6|TRBJ1-1|.
CASSLQGLTEAFF
TGTGCCAGCAGCTTACAGGGTTTGACTGAAGCTTTCTTT
>.|TRBV5-6|TRBJ2-7|.
CASSFTDSGTGQYF
TGTGCCAGCAGCTTTACGGACAGCGGAACAGGGCAGTACTTC
>.|TRBV5-1|TRBJ2-3|TRBD1
CASSFSTGRTDTQYF
TGCGCCAGCAGCTTCTCGACAGGGCGCACAGATACGCAGTATTTT
>.|TRBV5-4|TRBJ2-1|.
CASSFERDNEQFF
TGTGCCAGCAGCTTTGAGAGGGACAATGAGCAGTTCTTC
>.|TRBV7-2|TRBJ1-2|TRBD1
CASSPKQGAYGYTF
TGTGCCAGCAGTCCGAAACAGGGGGCCTATGGCTACACCTTC
>.|TRBV19|TRBJ2-1|TRBD2
CASAIDSGSYNEQFF
TGTGCCAGTGCTATCGATAGCGGGAGTTACAATGAGCAGTTCTTC
>.|TRBV2|TRBJ1-2|TRBD1
CASHLGQAGGYTF
TGTGCCAGTCATCTCGGACAGGCAGGCGGCTACACCTTC
>.|TRBV18|TRBJ1-1|TRBD1
CASSDSGGKGTEAFF
TGTGCCAGCTCAGACTCAGGGGGTAAGGGCACTGAAGCTTTCTTT
>.|TRBV3-1/TRBV3-2|TRBJ1-1|.
CASSQVIRDTEAFF
TGTGCCAGCAGCCAAGTAATCCGCGACACTGAAGCTTTCTTT
>.|TRBV5-1|TRBJ2-1|TRBD2
CASSLLTGTSGYNEQFF
TGCGCCAGCAGTCTACTTACCGGGACTAGCGGCTACAATGAGCAGTTCTTC
>once|TRBV5-8|TRBJ2-1|TRBD1
CASSTWTGGAYNEQFF
TGTGCCAGCAGCACTTGGACAGGGGGCGCCTACAATGAGCAGTTCTTC
>.|TRBV5-8|TRBJ2-3|.
CASSFGLRPEGTDTQYF
TGTGCCAGCAGCTTCGGATTGCGGCCGGAAGGCACAGATACGCAGTATTTT
>.|TRBV19|TRBJ1-6|.
CASSIRQTGSPLHF
TGTGCCAGTAGTATCCGGCAGACAGGTTCACCCCTCCACTTT
>.|TRBV2|TRBJ1-5|TRBD1
CASRPGTVSNQPQHF
TGTGCCAGCAGACCCGGGACAGTAAGCAATCAGCCCCAGCATTTT
>.|TRBV21-1|TRBJ1-2|.
CASSKRGRYGYTF
TGTGCCAGCAGCAAAAGGGGGCGATATGGCTACACCTTC
>.|TRBV30|TRBJ2-5|TRBD1
CAWRGDRGQETQYF
TGTGCCTGGAGGGGGGACAGGGGCCAAGAGACCCAGTACTTC
>.|TRBV29-1|TRBJ2-5|.
CSVELRQKETQYF
TGCAGCGTTGAATTGCGGCAGAAAGAGACCCAGTACTTC
>once|TRBV21-1|TRBJ1-5|.
CASSPRQGAFHSNQPQHF
TGTGCCAGCAGCCCCCGCCAGGGGGCGTTTCATAGCAATCAGCCCCAGCATTTT
>.|TRBV4-1|TRBJ1-2|.
CASSPQRRADSGYTF
TGCGCCAGCAGCCCTCAGCGCAGGGCAGACTCTGGCTACACCTTC
>.|TRBV24-1|TRBJ2-1|.
CATSDLAEQFF
TGTGCCACCAGTGATTTAGCTGAGCAGTTCTTC
>few|TRBV6-1|TRBJ2-7|TRBD1
CASSEWTGRTLYEQYF
TGTGCCAGCAGTGAATGGACAGGACGAACCCTCTACGAGCAGTACTTC
>.|TRBV27|TRBJ2-7|TRBD2
CASRHTGTSGIGGYEQYF
TGTGCCAGCAGGCACACCGGGACTAGCGGGATCGGCGGTTACGAGCAGTACTTC
>.|TRBV19|TRBJ2-1|TRBD1
CASRQGSIGEQFF
TGTGCCAGTAGACAGGGGAGCATCGGTGAGCAGTTCTTC
>few|TRBV2|TRBJ2-2|.
CASSVQGGANTGELFF
TGTGCCAGCAGTGTACAAGGAGGGGCGAACACCGGGGAGCTGTTTTTT
>.|TRBV27|TRBJ2-3|TRBD2
CASSLSREGPPTDTQYF
TGTGCCAGCAGTTTAAGTCGGGAGGGTCCCCCCACAGATACGCAGTATTTT
>.|TRBV19|TRBJ2-3|TRBD1
CATGTGGTDTQYF
TGTGCCACCGGGACAGGGGGCACAGATACGCAGTATTTT